The 14 T cell receptor beta chains below were found in one sample sequenced in a study of blood T cell repertoires in COVID-19. Produced via immunoSEQ multiplex PCR; TCRdb's table is partial and in-frame only. The sample contains roughly 53,000 clones, about 90% of which appear only once. The sequenced material came from peripheral blood. Every receptor here comes from a woman older than 75 with COVID-19, enrolled during active disease.

The CDR3 nucleotides read TGTGCCAGCAGTCCGGCGGGCGGGGAAAACAATGAGCAGTTCTTC. This sequence encodes CASSPAGGENNEQFF. V and J are TRBV28 and TRBJ2-1; maybe TRBD2 (6 bases). Between the trimmed V and J ends, which lost 5 bases and 5 bases, there was a span of 16 bases. Germline V lookup: CDR1 MDHEN, CDR2 SYDVKM. The CDR3 extends over 15 amino acids.

The chain joins TRBV5-1 to TRBJ2-4, with 13 bases lining up with TRBD2. Germline CDR1 SGHRS, CDR2 YFSETQ. The trim removed 0 bases at V and 8 bases at J, leaving 8 bases unmatched. The CDR3 length is 17 residues. The CDR3 sequence is CASSLGLAGGGSDIQYF. The CDR3 DNA reads as TGCGCCAGCAGCTTGGGACTAGCGGGGGGAGGAAGCGACATTCAGTACTTC.

The genes are TRBV6-5 and TRBJ1-2; 8 nucleotides align to TRBD1. CDR3 length: 14 residues. Germline CDR1 MNHEY, CDR2 SVGAGI. With V trimmed by 7 bases and J by 4 bases, 8 bases remained unmatched. The DNA of the CDR3 is TGTGCCAGCACTAAGGACAGGGTCATCTATGGCTACACCTTC. Translated, it gives CASTKDRVIYGYTF.

The V gene is TRBV7-9, the J gene TRBJ1-4; no clear D. Per germline, CDR1 SEHNR and CDR2 FQNEAQ (reference sequence). The CDR3 loop spans 15 amino acids. Trimming cost V 1 base and J 8 bases, with 14 bases left between them. The CDR3 sequence is CASSLGLRVGEKLFF. DNA of the CDR3: TGTGCCAGCAGCTTAGGGCTGAGGGTTGGCGAAAAACTGTTTTTT.

In this sample, this clone turned up once. This chain connects TRBV10-3 to TRBJ1-1, with 7 bases identical to TRBD1. The germline V gene encodes CDR1 ENHRY and CDR2 SYGVKD. With 6 bases clipped from V and 2 bases from J, the junction kept 6 bases outside the gene matches. This CDR3 region has 14 residues. DNA for the CDR3: TGTGCCATCAGCCCCGGACAGGTAAACACTGAAGCTTTCTTT. It codes for CAISPGQVNTEAFF.

The genes are TRBV30 and TRBJ2-3, with D perhaps TRBD2 (5 bases). V was shortened by 3 bases and J by 5 bases, with 9 bases between the two germline ends. The CDR3 is made up of 12 amino acids. Germline CDR1 is GTSNPN and CDR2 is SVGIG (reference sequence). CDR3 amino acids: CAWSRGGDTQYF. The CDR3 DNA sequence: TGTGCCTGGAGCCGTGGAGGAGATACGCAGTATTTT.

The genes are TRBV13 and TRBJ1-1; unclear D gene. Trimming cost V 1 base and J 5 bases, with 11 bases left between them. Germline-derived CDR1 and CDR2 are PRHDT and FYEKMQ (reference sequence). The CDR3 sequence is 14 residues long. The CDR3 bases are TGTGCCAGCAGCTTAGAGGGCAGCGGTACTGAAGCTTTCTTT. It yields the protein CASSLEGSGTEAFF.

This chain joins TRBV6-6 and TRBJ2-3, with D perhaps given as TRBD1 or TRBD2 (7 bases each). Germline lookup yields CDR1 MNHNY and CDR2 SVGAGI (reference sequence). The CDR3 loop spans 15 amino acids. CDR3 amino acids: CASGAGGRSTDTQYF. The CDR3 region has the DNA TGTGCAAGCGGGGCAGGGGGTAGGAGCACAGATACGCAGTATTTT.

The rearrangement uses TRBV28 and TRBJ2-7; the match to TRBD1 covers 9 bases. CDR1 is MDHEN and CDR2 is SYDVKM in the germline V gene. The CDR3 has 15 amino acids. Trimming removed 5 bases from V and 2 bases from J; junction bases left unmatched: 7. CDR3 amino acids: CASSLDRDRAYEQYF. Here the CDR3 DNA reads TGTGCCAGCAGTCTCGACCGGGACAGGGCCTACGAGCAGTACTTC.

The J gene is TRBJ2-3, the V gene TRBV7-9; 10 positions match TRBD2. This CDR3 region has 13 residues. The germline V gene has CDR1 SEHNR and CDR2 FQNEAQ (reference sequence). The trim removed 1 base at V and 9 bases at J, leaving 1 base unmatched. CDR3 in DNA: TGTGCCAGCAGCTTAGAACTAGCGGGGACGCAGTATTTT. This translates into CASSLELAGTQYF. The full variable domain, its missing parts supplied by reference TRBV7-9 and TRBJ2-3, is DTGVSQNPRHKITKRGQNVTFRCDPISEHNRLYWYRQTLGQGPEFLTYFQNEAQLEKSRLLSDRFSAERPKGSFSTLEIQRTEQGDSAMYLCASSLELAGTQYFGPGTRLTVL.

This clone was found once. The chain is built from TRBV7-9 and TRBJ1-2, with a weak D call TRBD1 (6 bases). The CDR3 is made up of 14 amino acids. Germline V gives CDR1 SEHNR, CDR2 FQNEAQ (reference sequence). V shed 5 bases and J shed 5 bases, with 15 bases lying between them. This CDR3 reads CASSPVGAGYGYTF. The CDR3, as DNA: TGTGCCAGCAGCCCCGTGGGGGCCGGATATGGCTACACCTTC.

V and J are TRBV5-1 and TRBJ2-1; 10 bases match TRBD2. From germline, CDR1 is SGHRS and CDR2 YFSETQ. V lost 3 bases, J lost 15 bases, and 9 bases stayed unmatched. CDR3 length: 13 residues. The CDR3 sequence: CASSSASGSRWFF. The CDR3 DNA reads TGCGCCAGCAGCTCGGCTAGCGGGAGTCGTTGGTTCTTC.

Details on this clone: At one end the junction does not follow the germline gene, possibly because of a read error. This sequence joins TRBV2 and TRBJ2-4; 9 bases match TRBD1. The CDR3 has 12 amino acids. The germline gives CDR1 SNHLY, CDR2 FYNNEI. CDR3 sequence reads: CASSLSGTGLNF. CDR3 sequence (DNA): TGTGCCAGCAGCCTCTCCGGGACAGGGTTGAACTTC.

The chain employs TRBV4-1 and TRBJ2-1, with TRBD2 identical over 11 bases. J lost 6 bases, V lost 3 bases, and 4 bases had no gene match. The germline CDR1 and CDR2 sequences are MGHRA and YSYEKL. CDR3 length: 15 amino acids. The CDR3 here is CASSQFSGRVNEQFF. The CDR3 nucleotides read TGCGCCAGCAGCCAGTTTAGCGGGAGGGTCAATGAGCAGTTCTTC.